The TCR beta chain under discussion was sequenced for a study of blood T cells in healthy people across ages. In the study overall: Capturing about one barcoded beta molecule per two T cells was achieved by template switching. Study-level findings and limits: Per-million-T-cell TCR beta diversity fell roughly linearly with age.

They isolated at least 6 million PBMCs from each sample. As regards this clonotype: Its target is not known.

PCR was performed a second time for 7 to 11 cycles using a sample-barcoded 5' primer and a J-beta primer mix. MiXCR, applied by TCRdb to the 5' RACE reads, yields one record per CDR3 protein. Of approximately 850,000 distinct CDR3 sequences listed, about 62% are singletons. Sample: blood. This clonotype was obtained from a man in his thirties or forties in good health.

The CDR3: CASSRLDYSNEQFF. In nucleotides, the CDR3 is TGTGCCAGCAGCCGATTGGACTATTCCAATGAGCAGTTCTTC. The chain combines TRBV3-1 with TRBJ2-1; a possible D gene is TRBD2 (6 bases). Germline V CDR1 and CDR2: LGHDT, YNNKEL (reference sequence). The CDR3 spans 14 residues. Trimming removed 4 bases at V and 6 bases at J, with 13 bases between.